This T cell receptor beta chain comes out of a study of regulatory T cells in long-lasting Graves disease. Study-wide context: Over 5 years on antithyroid drugs plus positive TSH receptor antibodies marked Graves' disease as persistent. Study-wide findings and caveats: Gene preferences differed: TRBV28, TRBJ1-2, TRBJ2-5 in persistent cases. Clonotypes that were public and shared totalled approximately 3,000 in persistent patients versus over 800 in new patients.

Time point denoted: persistent/refractory GD, antithyroid drugs over 5 years with positive TRAb. PBMCs provided the RNA from which the TCR library was made. Blood from the periphery, approximately 9 milliliters in all, was drawn into EDTA tubes. Arm-PCR of CDR3 regions and iRepertoire HTBI primers were used to build TCR beta libraries. TCRdb recomputed calls from the multiplex PCR reads with MiXCR, one row per CDR3 protein. Of 250,000 to 300,000 distinct CDR3 sequences in the sample, 22% were seen once. With V trimmed by 6 bases and J by 5 bases, 8 bases remained unmatched. Per the germline V gene, CDR1 is MDHEN and CDR2 is SYDVKM. This CDR3 has 15 amino acids. This clonotype was seen a handful of times. Its antigen is not known.

V gene TRBV28 combines with J gene TRBJ1-5; 9 bases match TRBD1. This sample comprised peripheral blood mononuclear cells (PBMCs), obtained when the disease was refractory, from a patient treated with antithyroid drugs. This TCR was recovered from a female donor with Graves disease. The CDR3 coding sequence is TGTGCCAGCAGCCGGACAGGGGTGGGGTATCAGCCCCAGCATTTT. As protein: CASSRTGVGYQPQHF.